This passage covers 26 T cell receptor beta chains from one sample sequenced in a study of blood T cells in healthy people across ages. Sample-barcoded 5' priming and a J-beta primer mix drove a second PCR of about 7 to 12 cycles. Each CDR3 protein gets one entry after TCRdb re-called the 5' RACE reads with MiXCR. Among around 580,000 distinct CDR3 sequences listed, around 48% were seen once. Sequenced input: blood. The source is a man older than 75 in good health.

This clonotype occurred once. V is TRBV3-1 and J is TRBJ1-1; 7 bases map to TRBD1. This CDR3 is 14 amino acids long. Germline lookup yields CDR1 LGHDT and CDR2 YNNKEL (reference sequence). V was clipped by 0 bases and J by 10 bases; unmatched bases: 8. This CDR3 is CASSQDLRGLGAFF. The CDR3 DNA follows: TGTGCCAGCAGCCAAGATTTAAGGGGGCTAGGAGCTTTCTTT.

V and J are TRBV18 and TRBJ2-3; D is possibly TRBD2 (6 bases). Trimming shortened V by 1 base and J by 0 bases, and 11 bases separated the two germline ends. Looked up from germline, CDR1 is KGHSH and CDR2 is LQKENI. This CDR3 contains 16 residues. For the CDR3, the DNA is TGTGCCAGCTCACCACGGCTAGCGAGTAGCACAGATACGCAGTATTTT. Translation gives CASSPRLASSTDTQYF.

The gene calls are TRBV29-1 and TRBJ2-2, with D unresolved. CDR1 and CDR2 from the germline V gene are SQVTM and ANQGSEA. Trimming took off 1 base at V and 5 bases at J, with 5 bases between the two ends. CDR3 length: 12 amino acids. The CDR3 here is CSVEGGTGELFF. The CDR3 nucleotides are TGCAGCGTTGAAGGGGGTACCGGGGAGCTGTTTTTT.

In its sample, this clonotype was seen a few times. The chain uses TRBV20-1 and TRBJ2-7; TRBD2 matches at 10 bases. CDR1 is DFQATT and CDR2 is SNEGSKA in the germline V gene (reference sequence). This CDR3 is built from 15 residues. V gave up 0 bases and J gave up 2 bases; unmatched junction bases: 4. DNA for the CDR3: TGCAGTGCTAGAGATCCCGGGACTAGCGCCTACGAGCAGTACTTC. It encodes CSARDPGTSAYEQYF.

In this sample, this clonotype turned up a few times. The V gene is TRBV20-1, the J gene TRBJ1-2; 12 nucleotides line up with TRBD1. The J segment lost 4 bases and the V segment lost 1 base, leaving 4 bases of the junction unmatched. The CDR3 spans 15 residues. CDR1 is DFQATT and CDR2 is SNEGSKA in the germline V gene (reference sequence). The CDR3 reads CSARVGTGGGYGYTF. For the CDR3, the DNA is TGCAGTGCTAGAGTTGGGACAGGGGGCGGCTATGGCTACACCTTC.

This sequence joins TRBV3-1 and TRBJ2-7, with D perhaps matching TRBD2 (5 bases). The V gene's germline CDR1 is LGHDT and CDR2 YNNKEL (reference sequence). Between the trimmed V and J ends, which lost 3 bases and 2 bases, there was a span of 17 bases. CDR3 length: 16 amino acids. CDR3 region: CASSQGPGVNAYEQYF. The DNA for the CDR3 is TGTGCCAGCAGCCAGGGCCCCGGGGTGAATGCCTACGAGCAGTACTTC.

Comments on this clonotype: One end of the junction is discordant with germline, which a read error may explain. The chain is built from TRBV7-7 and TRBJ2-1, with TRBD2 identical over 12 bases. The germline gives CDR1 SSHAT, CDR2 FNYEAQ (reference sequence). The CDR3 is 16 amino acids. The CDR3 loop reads CASSPSTSGRTVEQFF. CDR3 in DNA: TGTGCTAGCAGCCCGTCGACTAGCGGGAGAACGGTTGAGCAGTTCTTC.

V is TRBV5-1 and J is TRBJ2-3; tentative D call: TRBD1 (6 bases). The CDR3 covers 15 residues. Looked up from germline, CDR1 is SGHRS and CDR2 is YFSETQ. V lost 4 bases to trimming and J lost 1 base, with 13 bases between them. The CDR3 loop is CASSRGTPGTDTQYF. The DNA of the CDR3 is TGCGCCAGCAGCCGAGGGACACCTGGCACAGATACGCAGTATTTT. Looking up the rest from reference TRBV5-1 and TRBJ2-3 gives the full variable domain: KAGVTQTPRYLIKTRGQQVTLSCSPISGHRSVSWYQQTPGQGLQFLFEYFSETQRNKGNFPGRFSGRQFSNSRSEMNVSTLELGDSALYLCASSRGTPGTDTQYFGPGTRLTVL.

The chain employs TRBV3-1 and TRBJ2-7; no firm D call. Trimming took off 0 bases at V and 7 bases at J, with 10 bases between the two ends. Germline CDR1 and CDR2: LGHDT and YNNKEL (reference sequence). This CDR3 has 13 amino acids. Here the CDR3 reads CASSQDLRREQYF. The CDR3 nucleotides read TGTGCCAGCAGCCAAGATCTCAGGCGGGAGCAGTACTTC.

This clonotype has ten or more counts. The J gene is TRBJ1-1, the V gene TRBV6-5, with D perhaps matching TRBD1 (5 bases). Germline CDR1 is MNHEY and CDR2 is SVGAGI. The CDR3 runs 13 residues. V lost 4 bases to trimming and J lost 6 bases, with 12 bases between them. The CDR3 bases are TGTGCCAGCAGTTCCAGGGAAGGGGCTGAAGCTTTCTTT. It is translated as CASSSREGAEAFF.

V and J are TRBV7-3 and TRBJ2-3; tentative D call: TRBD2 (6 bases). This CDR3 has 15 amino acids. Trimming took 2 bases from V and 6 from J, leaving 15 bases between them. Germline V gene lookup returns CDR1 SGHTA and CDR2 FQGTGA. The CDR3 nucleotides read TGTGCCAGCAGCTTAGCGTCGACTAGACTGGATACGCAGTATTTT. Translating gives CASSLASTRLDTQYF.

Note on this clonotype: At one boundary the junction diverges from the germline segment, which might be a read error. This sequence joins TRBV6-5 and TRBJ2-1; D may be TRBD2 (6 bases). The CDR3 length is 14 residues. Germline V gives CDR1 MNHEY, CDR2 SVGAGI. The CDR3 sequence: CVSSAAGLTDEQFF. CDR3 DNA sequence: TGTGTCAGCAGTGCCGCGGGACTGACGGATGAGCAGTTCTTC.

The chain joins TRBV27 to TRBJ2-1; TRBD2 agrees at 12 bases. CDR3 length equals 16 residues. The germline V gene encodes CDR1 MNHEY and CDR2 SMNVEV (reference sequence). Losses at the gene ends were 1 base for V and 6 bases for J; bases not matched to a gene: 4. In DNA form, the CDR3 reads TGTGCCAGCAGTTTATATGGACTAGCGGGACTCAATGAGCAGTTCTTC. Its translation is CASSLYGLAGLNEQFF.

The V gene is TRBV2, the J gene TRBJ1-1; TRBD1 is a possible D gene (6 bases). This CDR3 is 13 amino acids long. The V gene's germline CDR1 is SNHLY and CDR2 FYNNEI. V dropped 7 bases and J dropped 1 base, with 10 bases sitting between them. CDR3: CASKYRENTEAFF. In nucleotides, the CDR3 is TGTGCCAGCAAATACAGGGAGAACACTGAAGCTTTCTTT.

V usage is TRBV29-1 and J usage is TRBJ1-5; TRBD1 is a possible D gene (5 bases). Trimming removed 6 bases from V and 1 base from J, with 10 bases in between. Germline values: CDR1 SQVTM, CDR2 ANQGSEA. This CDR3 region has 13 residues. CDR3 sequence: CSVAGGSNQPQHF. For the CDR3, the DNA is TGCAGCGTGGCGGGGGGAAGCAATCAGCCCCAGCATTTT. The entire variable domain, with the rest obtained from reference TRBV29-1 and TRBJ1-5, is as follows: SAVISQKPSRDICQRGTSLTIQCQVDSQVTMMFWYRQQPGQSLTLIATANQGSEATYESGFVIDKFPISRPNLTFSTLTVSNMSPEDSSIYLCSVAGGSNQPQHFGDGTRLSIL.

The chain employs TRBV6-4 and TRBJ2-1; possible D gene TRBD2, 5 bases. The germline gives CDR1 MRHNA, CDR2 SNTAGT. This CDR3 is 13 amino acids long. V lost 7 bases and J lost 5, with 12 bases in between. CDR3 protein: CASMDSTNNEQFF. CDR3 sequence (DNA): TGTGCCAGCATGGACTCGACGAACAATGAGCAGTTCTTC.

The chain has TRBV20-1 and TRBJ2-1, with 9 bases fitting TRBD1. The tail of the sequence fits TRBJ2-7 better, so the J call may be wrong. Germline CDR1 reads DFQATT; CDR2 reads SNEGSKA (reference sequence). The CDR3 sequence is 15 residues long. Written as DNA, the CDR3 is TGCAGTGCTAGCGATCGGGACAGGGCCTACAATGAGCAGTACTTC. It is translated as CSASDRDRAYNEQYF.

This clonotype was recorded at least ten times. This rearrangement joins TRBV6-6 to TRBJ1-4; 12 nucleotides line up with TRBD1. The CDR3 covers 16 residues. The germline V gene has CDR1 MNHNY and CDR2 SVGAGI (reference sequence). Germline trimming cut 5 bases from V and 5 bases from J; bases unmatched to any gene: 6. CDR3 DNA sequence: TGTGCCAGCAGTCGTGACGGGACAGGGGGCAATGAAAAACTGTTTTTT. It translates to CASSRDGTGGNEKLFF.

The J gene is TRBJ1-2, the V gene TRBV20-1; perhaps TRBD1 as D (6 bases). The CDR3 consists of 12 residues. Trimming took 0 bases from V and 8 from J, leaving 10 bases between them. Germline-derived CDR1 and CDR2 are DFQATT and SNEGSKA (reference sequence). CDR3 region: CSAREGGSGYTF. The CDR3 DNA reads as TGCAGTGCTAGAGAAGGGGGGAGCGGCTACACCTTC.

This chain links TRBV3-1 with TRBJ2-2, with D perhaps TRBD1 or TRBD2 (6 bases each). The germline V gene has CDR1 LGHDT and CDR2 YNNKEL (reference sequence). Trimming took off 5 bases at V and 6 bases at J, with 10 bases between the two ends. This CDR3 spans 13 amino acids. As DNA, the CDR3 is TGTGCCAGCAGCAAGGAGGGGGCCGGGGAGCTGTTTTTT. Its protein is CASSKEGAGELFF.

The CDR3 loop reads CAISVGETQYF. The CDR3 bases are TGTGCCATCTCTGTAGGCGAGACCCAGTACTTC. V usage is TRBV10-3 and J usage is TRBJ2-7; D is undetermined. With the DNA end fitting TRBJ2-5 better, the J assignment may be wrong. CDR3 size: 11 residues. The germline V gene encodes CDR1 ENHRY and CDR2 SYGVKD.

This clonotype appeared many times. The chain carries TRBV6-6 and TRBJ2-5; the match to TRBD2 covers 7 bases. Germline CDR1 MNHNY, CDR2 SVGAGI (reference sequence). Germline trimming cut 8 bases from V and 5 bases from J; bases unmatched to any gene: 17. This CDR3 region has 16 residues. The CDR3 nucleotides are TGTGCCAGCGCCCGGGGACGGGCGGGAGATTCGGAGACCCAGTACTTC. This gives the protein CASARGRAGDSETQYF.

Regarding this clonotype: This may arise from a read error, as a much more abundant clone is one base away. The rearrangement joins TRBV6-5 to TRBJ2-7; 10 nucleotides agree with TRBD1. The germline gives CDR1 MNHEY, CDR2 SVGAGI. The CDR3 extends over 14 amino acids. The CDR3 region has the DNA TGTGCCGGCAGTTGGGACAGGGGATCGAACGAGCAGTACTTC. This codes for CAGSWDRGSNEQYF.

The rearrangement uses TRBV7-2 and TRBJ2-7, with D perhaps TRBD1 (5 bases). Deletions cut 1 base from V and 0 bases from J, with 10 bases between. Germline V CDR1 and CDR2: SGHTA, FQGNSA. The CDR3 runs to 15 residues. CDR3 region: CASSLGSGPSYEQYF. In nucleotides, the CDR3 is TGTGCCAGCAGCTTAGGTTCAGGGCCCTCCTACGAGCAGTACTTC.

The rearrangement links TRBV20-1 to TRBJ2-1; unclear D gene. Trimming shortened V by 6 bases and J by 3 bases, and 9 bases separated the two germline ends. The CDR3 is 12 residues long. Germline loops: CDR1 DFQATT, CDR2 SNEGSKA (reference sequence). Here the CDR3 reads CSAHGGYNEQFF. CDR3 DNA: TGCAGTGCCCATGGTGGCTACAATGAGCAGTTCTTC.

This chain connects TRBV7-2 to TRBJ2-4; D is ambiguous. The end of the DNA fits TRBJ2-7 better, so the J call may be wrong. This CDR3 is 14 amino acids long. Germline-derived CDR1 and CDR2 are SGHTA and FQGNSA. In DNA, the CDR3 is TGTGCCAGCAGCTTAGACAACAGTCGCTACGAGCAGTACTTC. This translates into CASSLDNSRYEQYF.